The 25 T cell receptor beta chains reported below all come from one sample, sequenced in a study of shared clonotypes between healthy human individuals. Assay: immunoSEQ multiplex PCR; the TCRdb copy retains only in-frame clones and omits some. The sample yields some 1,400,000 clones, 96% seen once. Source material: naive CD4+ T cells sorted from blood. The subset denotes: CD45RA+ positively selected. All receptors derive from a man in his thirties or forties in good health.

V gene TRBV5-3 combines with J gene TRBJ1-1; TRBD1 agrees at 9 bases. TRBV5-3 belongs to the ORF category, with a function that is uncertain. This CDR3 is built from 17 residues. Trimming cost V 3 bases and J 7 bases; bases outside gene matches: 16. In nucleotides, the CDR3 is TGTGCCAGAAGCTGTGGTGGGACAGGGCCAACGGGGAGTGAAGCTTTCTTT. Its translation: CARSCGGTGPTGSEAFF.

The J gene is TRBJ1-5, the V gene TRBV28; TRBD1 matches 8 bases. The germline gives CDR1 MDHEN, CDR2 SYDVKM. The CDR3 is made up of 11 amino acids. V was clipped by 5 bases and J by 9 bases; unmatched bases: 0. The CDR3 nucleotides are TGTGCCAGCAGTGACAGGGGGCCCCAGCATTTT. Residues: CASSDRGPQHF.

V gene TRBV14 combines with J gene TRBJ2-1; D ambiguous. CDR3 length: 15 amino acids. V was cut by 2 bases and J by 8 bases, with 16 bases left in between. CDR1 and CDR2 (germline): SGHDN, FVKESK. Here the CDR3 reads CASSQTRTFRYEQFF. DNA of the CDR3: TGTGCCAGCAGCCAAACTCGGACCTTTAGGTATGAGCAGTTCTTC.

The chain has TRBV5-4 and TRBJ2-7; 8 nucleotides match TRBD2. This CDR3 has 14 residues. The V and J ends lost 5 bases and 3 bases, in that order; junction bases with no gene match: 7. CDR1 and CDR2 from the germline V gene are SGHNT and YYREEE (reference sequence). The CDR3 nucleotides read TGTGCCAGCAGTCGGGGGGGACCTCTCTACGAGCAGTACTTC. This codes for CASSRGGPLYEQYF.

CDR3 DNA sequence: TGCGCCAGCAGCGTCCGGACCGGGGCCAACGTCCTGACTTTC. It encodes CASSVRTGANVLTF. V and J are TRBV4-3 and TRBJ2-6; D not resolved. Germline V gives CDR1 LGHNA, CDR2 YSLEER. Trimming took 5 bases from V and 4 from J, leaving 9 bases between them. The CDR3 consists of 14 residues.

The V call is TRBV19, the J call TRBJ2-7; tentatively, D is TRBD1 (5 bases). The ends were cut back, 3 bases at V and 7 bases at J, with 10 bases in the middle. CDR1 is LNHDA and CDR2 is SQIVND in the germline V gene (reference sequence). This CDR3 has 12 amino acids. CDR3 protein: CASSIAGKEQYF. CDR3 DNA: TGTGCCAGTAGTATCGCAGGGAAAGAGCAGTACTTC.

The chain is built from TRBV30 and TRBJ2-1; a weak D match, TRBD2 (5 bases). CDR1 is GTSNPN, CDR2 SVGIG, per germline (reference sequence). Trimming removed 0 bases at V and 7 bases at J, with 16 bases between. This CDR3 is 15 amino acids long. The CDR3 loop is CAWSVGRVPGNEQFF. The DNA for the CDR3 is TGTGCCTGGAGTGTAGGGCGGGTCCCCGGGAATGAGCAGTTCTTC. Filled out from reference TRBV30 and TRBJ2-1, the complete variable domain reads SQTIHQWPATLVQPVGSPLSLECTVEGTSNPNLYWYRQAAGRGLQLLFYSVGIGQISSEVPQNLSASRPQDRQFILSSKKLLLSDSGFYLCAWSVGRVPGNEQFFGPGTRLTVL.

The V and J genes are TRBV4-3 and TRBJ2-7; 10 nucleotides agree with TRBD2. V lost 0 bases and J lost 9; bases outside the gene matches: 11. The V gene's germline CDR1 is LGHNA and CDR2 YSLEER. The CDR3 contains 16 residues. The CDR3 nucleotides are TGCGCCAGCAGCCAAGATACTAGCGGGATAAGGCCCCGGCAGTACTTC. Amino acids: CASSQDTSGIRPRQYF.

The chain uses TRBV7-8 and TRBJ2-3; D remains unclear. CDR1 SGHVS and CDR2 FQNEAQ come from the germline V gene. The CDR3 spans 16 residues. With 1 base removed from V and 2 bases from J, the gap between germline ends came to 13 bases. CDR3 nucleotide sequence: TGTGCCAGCAGCTTAGGAGGCTACCTTACCACAGATACGCAGTATTTT. Protein: CASSLGGYLTTDTQYF. Combining the CDR3 with reference TRBV7-8 and TRBJ2-3 gives the whole variable domain GAGVSQSPRYKVAKRGQDVALRCDPISGHVSLFWYQQALGQGPEFLTYFQNEAQLDKSGLPSDRFFAERPEGSVSTLKIQRTQQEDSAVYLCASSLGGYLTTDTQYFGPGTRLTVL.

The CDR3 protein is CASRKSGMDNQPQHF. Here the CDR3 DNA reads TGTGCCAGTAGGAAAAGCGGGATGGACAATCAGCCCCAGCATTTT. V is TRBV6-5 and J is TRBJ1-5; D is uncertain. The ends were cut back, 9 bases at V and 3 bases at J, with 18 bases in the middle. This CDR3 contains 15 residues. The germline gives CDR1 MNHEY, CDR2 SVGAGI.

V is TRBV12-5 and J is TRBJ2-1, with TRBD2 matching 7 bases. V trimming: 7 bases; J trimming: 4 bases; junction bases outside the gene matches: 7. Per the germline V gene, CDR1 is LGHNT and CDR2 is FRNRAP. The CDR3 has 14 residues. CDR3 sequence: CASVGGSLYNEQFF. The CDR3 DNA reads as TGTGCTAGTGTCGGCGGGAGTTTATACAATGAGCAGTTCTTC.

As concerns this clone: The same CDR3 arises from other DNA sequences in this sample as well. The chain combines TRBV7-2 with TRBJ1-5; 9 nucleotides agree with TRBD1. Germline V gene data show CDR1 as SGHTA and CDR2 as FQGNSA. V lost 6 bases, J lost 5 bases, and 5 bases stayed unmatched. The length of the CDR3 is 14 residues. The CDR3 reads CASSPRQGDQPQHF. In nucleotides, the CDR3 is TGTGCCAGCAGTCCCAGACAGGGGGATCAGCCCCAGCATTTT.

This chain connects TRBV28 to TRBJ1-5, with TRBD1 identical over 7 bases. CDR3 length equals 17 residues. The V and J ends lost 5 bases and 1 base, in that order; junction bases with no gene match: 11. Germline values: CDR1 MDHEN, CDR2 SYDVKM. The CDR3 spells CASSLTGHRLSNQPQHF. CDR3 coding DNA: TGTGCCAGCAGTCTGACAGGGCACAGATTAAGCAATCAGCCCCAGCATTTT.

The V and J genes are TRBV28 and TRBJ2-5; 8 nucleotides match TRBD2. Looked up from germline, CDR1 is MDHEN and CDR2 is SYDVKM. The CDR3 runs 16 residues. V shed 3 bases and J 3 bases; nucleotides not matched to a gene: 9. The CDR3 DNA reads TGTGCCAGCAGTTTGTGGCAGCGGGAGAGTAAAGAGACCCAGTACTTC. It yields the protein CASSLWQRESKETQYF.

Details on this clone: Other DNA sequences in this specimen translate into the identical CDR3. This rearrangement joins TRBV5-1 to TRBJ2-7; TRBD2 is a possible D gene (6 bases). Trimming cost V 0 bases and J 5 bases, with 12 bases left between them. The CDR3 contains 14 residues. Germline CDR1 SGHRS, CDR2 YFSETQ. The CDR3 DNA sequence: TGCGCCAGCAGCTTGGTGGGGGGTAGGGACGAGCAGTACTTC. This translates into CASSLVGGRDEQYF.

The chain recombines TRBV30 with TRBJ1-2; no clear D gene. The CDR3 is made up of 14 amino acids. Trimming removed 6 bases at V and 4 bases at J, with 18 bases between. Germline lookup yields CDR1 GTSNPN and CDR2 SVGIG (reference sequence). The CDR3 region is CACSIGLCGYGYTF. The CDR3 DNA follows: TGTGCCTGTTCGATAGGGCTCTGCGGCTATGGCTACACCTTC.

The chain joins TRBV5-1 to TRBJ2-3, with unresolved D. The CDR3 runs 15 residues. V shed 0 bases and J shed 7 bases, with 15 bases lying between them. Germline lookup yields CDR1 SGHRS and CDR2 YFSETQ. The CDR3 DNA reads as TGCGCCAGCAGCTTGGCCGGGCACGAAGGGCATACGCAGTATTTT. Translation: CASSLAGHEGHTQYF.

The chain is built from TRBV7-3 and TRBJ2-1, with 12 bases identical to TRBD2. V trimming: 1 base; J trimming: 4 bases; junction bases outside the gene matches: 2. The germline V gene encodes CDR1 SGHTA and CDR2 FQGTGA. This CDR3 has 16 residues. Here the CDR3 DNA reads TGTGCCAGCAGCTTAAGGACTAGCGGGGCTTACAATGAGCAGTTCTTC. This translates into CASSLRTSGAYNEQFF.

The CDR3 reads CASSLALGRPNTEAFF. CDR3 coding DNA: TGTGCCAGCAGCTTAGCGCTCGGGCGGCCGAACACTGAAGCTTTCTTT. This sequence joins TRBV7-2 and TRBJ1-1; no reliable D call. The CDR3 has 16 residues. Germline CDR1 is SGHTA and CDR2 is FQGNSA. V lost 0 bases and J lost 1, with 12 bases in between. The whole variable domain, filled in from reference TRBV7-2 and TRBJ1-1, reads GAGVSQSPSNKVTEKGKDVELRCDPISGHTALYWYRQSLGQGLEFLIYFQGNSAPDKSGLPSDRFSAERTGGSVSTLTIQRTQQEDSAVYLCASSLALGRPNTEAFFGQGTRLTVV.

The V and J genes are TRBV19 and TRBJ2-3; D may be TRBD1 (6 bases). The V end lost 5 bases, the J end lost 1 base, and 13 bases lay between the germline ends. Germline V gives CDR1 LNHDA, CDR2 SQIVND (reference sequence). This CDR3 spans 15 amino acids. The CDR3 bases are TGTGCCAGTAGTGCGTACAGGGTAGGCACAGATACGCAGTATTTT. Its protein is CASSAYRVGTDTQYF. Together with reference TRBV19 and TRBJ2-3, the CDR3 gives the full variable domain: DGGITQSPKYLFRKEGQNVTLSCEQNLNHDAMYWYRQDPGQGLRLIYYSQIVNDFQKGDIAEGYSVSREKKESFPLTVTSAQKNPTAFYLCASSAYRVGTDTQYFGPGTRLTVL.

The rearrangement joins TRBV10-3 to TRBJ2-3; 9 bases line up with TRBD2. This CDR3 region has 16 residues. Germline V CDR1 and CDR2: ENHRY, SYGVKD. Trimming at V came to 6 bases and at J to 1 base, leaving 8 bases not matched to a gene. The CDR3 coding sequence is TGTGCCATCAGGCCTAGAGCGGGAGGACGCACAGATACGCAGTATTTT. Its protein is CAIRPRAGGRTDTQYF.

The V call is TRBV23-1, the J call TRBJ2-7; D is uncertain. TRBV23-1 falls under the ORF class, with uncertain function. Between the trimmed V and J ends, which lost 1 base and 0 bases, there was a span of 10 bases. This CDR3 contains 15 residues. The CDR3 loop is CASSQWASFSYEQYF. DNA of the CDR3: TGCGCCAGCAGTCAATGGGCCAGCTTCTCCTACGAGCAGTACTTC.

The chain carries TRBV28 and TRBJ2-2; D may be TRBD2 (5 bases). The CDR3 is 16 amino acids. V was clipped by 6 bases and J by 1 base, with 15 bases between them. Germline CDR1 is MDHEN and CDR2 is SYDVKM. The DNA for the CDR3 is TGTGCCAGCAGACTCAGAGGCGGGTTGAACACCGGGGAGCTGTTTTTT. This sequence encodes CASRLRGGLNTGELFF.

The chain is built from TRBV2 and TRBJ2-2, with D hard to call. The CDR3 covers 14 residues. The germline V gene has CDR1 SNHLY and CDR2 FYNNEI. V lost 4 bases to trimming and J lost 6 bases, with 12 bases between them. CDR3 DNA: TGTGCCAGCAGTGGACAAGGGTATCCCGGGGAGCTGTTTTTT. Translating it yields CASSGQGYPGELFF.

Remarks on this clone: This CDR3 is also generated by other DNA sequences in the sample. This sequence joins TRBV14 and TRBJ2-3; no firm D call. Germline V gives CDR1 SGHDN, CDR2 FVKESK. This CDR3 has 12 amino acids. Deletions cut 1 base from V and 6 bases from J, with 5 bases between. Written as DNA, the CDR3 is TGTGCCAGCAGCCAAGCTCGTGATACGCAGTATTTT. This codes for CASSQARDTQYF.